These 18 T cell receptor beta chains were all obtained from the same sample, sequenced in a study of blood T cell repertoires in COVID-19. Sequencing was performed with immunoSEQ multiplex PCR; in TCRdb, only in-frame clones are kept and a portion is missing. This table holds some 50,000 clones, about nine tenths found once. Material for sequencing was peripheral blood. Every receptor here comes from a man in his forties with acute or convalescent COVID-19.

The rearrangement links TRBV6-5 to TRBJ1-2; D possibly corresponds to TRBD1 (6 bases). CDR3 size: 12 residues. CDR1 and CDR2 from the germline V gene are MNHEY and SVGAGI. V was pared by 11 bases and J by 4 bases, with 14 bases between. This CDR3 reads CACSGHVYGYTF. For the CDR3, the DNA is TGTGCCTGCTCGGGACACGTCTATGGCTACACCTTC.

On this clone: An end of the junction does not agree with germline; a read error may underlie this. This rearrangement joins TRBV7-7 to TRBJ2-2; D is perhaps TRBD2 (5 bases). CDR1 SSHAT and CDR2 FNYEAQ come from the germline V gene (reference sequence). The CDR3 sequence is 13 residues long. The CDR3 spells CASSSEVPPELFF. The CDR3 region has the DNA TGTGCTAGCAGCTCGGAGGTCCCTCCGGAGCTGTTTTTT.

The chain joins TRBV5-1 to TRBJ2-1; 7 bases match TRBD1. CDR3 length equals 13 residues. Germline V lookup: CDR1 SGHRS, CDR2 YFSETQ. The ends lost 4 bases at V and 5 bases at J; junction bases unmatched: 3. CDR3 amino acids: CASSPGQNNEQFF. The CDR3 region has the DNA TGCGCCAGCAGCCCGGGACAGAACAATGAGCAGTTCTTC.

This sequence joins TRBV5-6 and TRBJ2-5, with D possibly matching TRBD2 (5 bases). The germline V and J ends were trimmed by 2 bases and 2 bases, with 10 bases remaining between them. Germline V gene data show CDR1 as SGHDT and CDR2 as YYEEEE. The CDR3 extends over 14 amino acids. CDR3 amino acids: CASSFAPGQETQYF. The CDR3 DNA reads as TGTGCCAGCAGCTTCGCCCCGGGGCAAGAGACCCAGTACTTC.

The V gene is TRBV29-1, the J gene TRBJ2-2, with D unresolved. Germline V gene data show CDR1 as SQVTM and CDR2 as ANQGSEA. CDR3 length equals 14 residues. V was shortened by 5 bases and J by 6 bases, with 16 bases between the two germline ends. CDR3 coding DNA: TGCAGCGTTCGGTCCCGCGTGCAGGCCGGGGAGCTGTTTTTT. Its protein is CSVRSRVQAGELFF.

The V and J genes are TRBV6-4 and TRBJ1-2; 8 nucleotides align to TRBD1. In germline, CDR1 is MRHNA, CDR2 SNTAGT. This CDR3 comprises 13 residues. With V trimmed by 4 bases and J by 6 bases, 4 bases remained unmatched. The CDR3 bases are TGTGCCAGCAGTGGGACAGGGCGGGATGGCTACACCTTC. It specifies CASSGTGRDGYTF.

The chain links TRBV7-2 to TRBJ2-1, with D maybe TRBD2 (6 bases). The germline V and J ends were trimmed by 4 bases and 2 bases, with 12 bases remaining between them. Germline assignment: CDR1 SGHTA and CDR2 FQGNSA. The CDR3 extends over 15 amino acids. CDR3 coding DNA: TGTGCCAGCAGCTCGGAGGGCCAAGCCTACAATGAGCAGTTCTTC. Its translation is CASSSEGQAYNEQFF. The entire variable domain, with the rest obtained from reference TRBV7-2 and TRBJ2-1, is as follows: GAGVSQSPSNKVTEKGKDVELRCDPISGHTALYWYRQSLGQGLEFLIYFQGNSAPDKSGLPSDRFSAERTGGSVSTLTIQRTQQEDSAVYLCASSSEGQAYNEQFFGPGTRLTVL.

The chain carries TRBV30 and TRBJ2-7, with 7 bases that match TRBD1. With V trimmed by 5 bases and J by 0 bases, 4 bases remained unmatched. This CDR3 spans 13 amino acids. Germline lookup yields CDR1 GTSNPN and CDR2 SVGIG (reference sequence). The CDR3 is CAWDRESSYEQYF. CDR3 bases: TGTGCCTGGGACAGGGAAAGCTCCTACGAGCAGTACTTC.

This rearrangement joins TRBV6-5 to TRBJ1-2; D not certain. V lost 7 bases and J lost 3, with 12 bases in between. Germline V lookup: CDR1 MNHEY, CDR2 SVGAGI. The CDR3 extends over 13 amino acids. The CDR3 sequence is CASKEDGYYGYTF. In DNA form, the CDR3 reads TGTGCCAGCAAGGAGGACGGCTACTATGGCTACACCTTC.

This clone was picked up a small number of times. The rearrangement uses TRBV27 and TRBJ2-6; D possibly corresponds to TRBD1 (5 bases). Trimming removed 2 bases from V and 2 bases from J, with 7 bases in between. The CDR3 is made up of 15 amino acids. The germline gives CDR1 MNHEY, CDR2 SMNVEV (reference sequence). CDR3 bases: TGTGCCAGCAGTTTAAACAGGCCTGGGGCCAACGTCCTGACTTTC. Encoded protein: CASSLNRPGANVLTF.

J is TRBJ2-7 and V is TRBV9; 9 bases align to TRBD2. Losses at the gene ends were 0 bases for V and 2 bases for J; bases not matched to a gene: 6. The CDR3 consists of 16 residues. Germline CDR1 and CDR2: SGDLS and YYNGEE. CDR3 region: CASSVATAGGPYEQYF. In DNA form, the CDR3 reads TGTGCCAGCAGCGTAGCTACAGCGGGAGGACCCTACGAGCAGTACTTC.

V is TRBV5-1 and J is TRBJ2-3, with D tentatively TRBD2 (5 bases). The CDR3 is 12 amino acids. Looked up from germline, CDR1 is SGHRS and CDR2 is YFSETQ. The ends were cut back, 4 bases at V and 6 bases at J, with 9 bases in the middle. The CDR3 DNA is TGCGCCAGCAGCCCCCGAGGGGATACGCAGTATTTT. Encoded protein: CASSPRGDTQYF.

J is TRBJ1-6 and V is TRBV19; TRBD1 is a possible D gene (5 bases). V lost 4 bases and J 11 bases, leaving 15 bases between the germline ends. The CDR3 totals 14 residues. Germline V gives CDR1 LNHDA, CDR2 SQIVND (reference sequence). CDR3 in DNA: TGTGCCAGTAGTACCTCCGGGTCGGGGGCACCCCTCCACTTT. It encodes CASSTSGSGAPLHF. The variable domain in full, completed from reference TRBV19 and TRBJ1-6, reads DGGITQSPKYLFRKEGQNVTLSCEQNLNHDAMYWYRQDPGQGLRLIYYSQIVNDFQKGDIAEGYSVSREKKESFPLTVTSAQKNPTAFYLCASSTSGSGAPLHFGNGTRLTVT.

The V and J genes are TRBV7-8 and TRBJ2-7; no firm D call. Trimming took 3 bases from V and 2 from J, leaving 17 bases between them. The CDR3 loop spans 16 amino acids. CDR1 SGHVS and CDR2 FQNEAQ come from the germline V gene. CDR3: CASSFSRVEKTYEQYF. CDR3 bases: TGTGCCAGCAGCTTCTCTCGGGTCGAGAAGACCTACGAGCAGTACTTC.

The gene calls are TRBV24-1 and TRBJ2-1; TRBD2 agrees at 7 bases. The CDR3 is made up of 15 amino acids. Germline CDR1 KGHDR, CDR2 SFDVKD. The ends lost 0 bases at V and 5 bases at J; junction bases unmatched: 3. The CDR3 region is CATSDLMGGNNEQFF. Written as DNA, the CDR3 is TGTGCCACCAGTGATTTGATGGGGGGGAACAATGAGCAGTTCTTC.

The chain couples TRBV6-2 or TRBV6-3 to TRBJ2-1, with TRBD2 identical over 7 bases. After removal of 6 bases from V and 2 bases from J, the junction contained 7 bases not matched to a gene. The germline V gene encodes CDR1 MNHEY and CDR2 SVGEGT. The CDR3 is 15 amino acids. DNA of the CDR3: TGTGCCAGCAGCCTCGGTGCGGGGGCCTACAATGAGCAGTTCTTC. Its translation is CASSLGAGAYNEQFF.

The rearrangement links TRBV7-7 to TRBJ2-5, with TRBD2 as a possible D gene (6 bases). Germline CDR1 reads SSHAT; CDR2 reads FNYEAQ (reference sequence). The CDR3 runs to 13 residues. The CDR3 bases are TGTGCTAGCGGCCGAGCGGAAGGGGAGACCCAGTACTTC. Translated: CASGRAEGETQYF.

The genes are TRBV5-1 and TRBJ2-5; D perhaps matches TRBD2 (6 bases). The germline V gene encodes CDR1 SGHRS and CDR2 YFSETQ. Trimming shortened V by 0 bases and J by 0 bases, and 9 bases separated the two germline ends. The CDR3 loop spans 15 amino acids. This chain's CDR3 is CASSLVGTYQETQYF. CDR3 sequence (DNA): TGCGCCAGCAGCTTGGTGGGGACTTACCAAGAGACCCAGTACTTC. Together with reference TRBV5-1 and TRBJ2-5, the CDR3 gives the full variable domain: KAGVTQTPRYLIKTRGQQVTLSCSPISGHRSVSWYQQTPGQGLQFLFEYFSETQRNKGNFPGRFSGRQFSNSRSEMNVSTLELGDSALYLCASSLVGTYQETQYFGPGTRLLVL.